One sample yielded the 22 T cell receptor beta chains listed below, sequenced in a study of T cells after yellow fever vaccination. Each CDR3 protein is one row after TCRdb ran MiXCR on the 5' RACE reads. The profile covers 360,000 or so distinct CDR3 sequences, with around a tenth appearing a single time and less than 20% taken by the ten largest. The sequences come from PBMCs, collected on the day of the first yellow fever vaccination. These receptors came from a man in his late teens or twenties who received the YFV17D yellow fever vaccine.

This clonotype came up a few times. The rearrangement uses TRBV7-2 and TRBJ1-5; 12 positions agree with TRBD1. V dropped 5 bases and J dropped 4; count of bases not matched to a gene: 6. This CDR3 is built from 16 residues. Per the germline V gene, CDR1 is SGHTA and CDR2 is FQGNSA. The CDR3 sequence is CASSLGTGGQNQPQHF. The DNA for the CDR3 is TGTGCCAGCAGCCTCGGGACAGGGGGCCAAAATCAGCCCCAGCATTTT.

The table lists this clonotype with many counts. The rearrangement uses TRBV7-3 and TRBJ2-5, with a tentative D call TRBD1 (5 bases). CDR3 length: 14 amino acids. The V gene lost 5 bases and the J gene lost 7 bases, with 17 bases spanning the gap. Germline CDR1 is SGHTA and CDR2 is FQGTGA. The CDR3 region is CASSPDSSVRTQYF. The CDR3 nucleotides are TGTGCCAGCAGCCCAGACAGTTCGGTGAGGACCCAGTACTTC.

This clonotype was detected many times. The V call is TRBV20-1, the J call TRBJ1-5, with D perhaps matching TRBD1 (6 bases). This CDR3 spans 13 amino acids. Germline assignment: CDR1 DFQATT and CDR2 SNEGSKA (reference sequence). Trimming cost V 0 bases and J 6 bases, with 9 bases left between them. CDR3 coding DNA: TGCAGTGCTAGAGACCAGGGGAGTCAGCCCCAGCATTTT. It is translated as CSARDQGSQPQHF.

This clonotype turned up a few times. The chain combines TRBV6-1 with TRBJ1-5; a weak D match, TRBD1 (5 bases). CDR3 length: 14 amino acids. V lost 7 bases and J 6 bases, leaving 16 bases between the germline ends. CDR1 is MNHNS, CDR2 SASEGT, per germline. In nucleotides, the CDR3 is TGTGCCAGCACCCAGGGAGGGTTCGGTCAGCCCCAGCATTTT. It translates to CASTQGGFGQPQHF.

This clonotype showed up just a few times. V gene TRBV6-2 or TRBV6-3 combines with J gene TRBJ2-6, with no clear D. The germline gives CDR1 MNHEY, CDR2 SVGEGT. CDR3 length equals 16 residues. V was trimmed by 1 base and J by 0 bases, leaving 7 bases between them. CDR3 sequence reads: CASSYFPSSGANVLTF. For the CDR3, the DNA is TGTGCCAGCAGTTACTTCCCAAGCTCTGGGGCCAACGTCCTGACTTTC.

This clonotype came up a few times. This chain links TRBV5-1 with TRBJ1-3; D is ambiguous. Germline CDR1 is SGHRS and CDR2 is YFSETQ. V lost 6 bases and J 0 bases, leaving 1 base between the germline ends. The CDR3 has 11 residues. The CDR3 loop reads CASNSGNTIYF. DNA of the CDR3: TGCGCCAGCAACTCTGGAAACACCATATATTTT.

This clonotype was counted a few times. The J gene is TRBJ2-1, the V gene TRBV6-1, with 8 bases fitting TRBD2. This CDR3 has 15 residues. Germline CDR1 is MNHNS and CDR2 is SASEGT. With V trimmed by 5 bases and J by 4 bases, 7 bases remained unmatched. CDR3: CASSPSLADYNEQFF. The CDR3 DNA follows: TGTGCCAGCAGTCCCTCACTAGCGGATTACAATGAGCAGTTCTTC.

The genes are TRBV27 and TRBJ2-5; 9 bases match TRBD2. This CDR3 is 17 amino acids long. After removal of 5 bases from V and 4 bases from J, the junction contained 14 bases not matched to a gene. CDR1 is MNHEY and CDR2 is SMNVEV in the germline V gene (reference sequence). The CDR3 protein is CASSDQGGGALGETQYF. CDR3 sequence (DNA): TGTGCCAGCAGTGACCAAGGCGGGGGGGCACTCGGAGAGACCCAGTACTTC.

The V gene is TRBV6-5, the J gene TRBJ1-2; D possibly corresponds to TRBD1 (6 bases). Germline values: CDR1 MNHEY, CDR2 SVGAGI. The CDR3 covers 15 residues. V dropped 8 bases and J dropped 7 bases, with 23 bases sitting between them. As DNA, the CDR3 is TGTGCCAGCGGCAAGAGGGGGGGAGCCATAGGTGGCTACACCTTC. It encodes CASGKRGGAIGGYTF.

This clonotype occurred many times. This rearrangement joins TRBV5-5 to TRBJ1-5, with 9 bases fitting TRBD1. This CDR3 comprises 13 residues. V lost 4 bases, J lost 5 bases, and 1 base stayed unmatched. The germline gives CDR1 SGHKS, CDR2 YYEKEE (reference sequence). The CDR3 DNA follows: TGTGCCAGCAGCCGGGACAGGGATCAGCCCCAGCATTTT. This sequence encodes CASSRDRDQPQHF.

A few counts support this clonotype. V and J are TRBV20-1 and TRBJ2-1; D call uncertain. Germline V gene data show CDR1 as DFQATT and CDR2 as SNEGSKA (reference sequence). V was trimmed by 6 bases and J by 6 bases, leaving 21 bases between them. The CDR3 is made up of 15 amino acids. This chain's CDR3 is CSAIIPPGRFNEQFF. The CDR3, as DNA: TGCAGTGCCATAATTCCTCCCGGACGCTTCAATGAGCAGTTCTTC.

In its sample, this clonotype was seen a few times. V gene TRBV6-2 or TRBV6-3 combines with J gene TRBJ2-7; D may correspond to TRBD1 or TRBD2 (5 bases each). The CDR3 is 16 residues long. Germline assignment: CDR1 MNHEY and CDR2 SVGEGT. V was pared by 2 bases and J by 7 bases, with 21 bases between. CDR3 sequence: CASSYLHTGTRPEQYF. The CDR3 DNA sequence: TGTGCCAGCAGTTACCTCCATACCGGGACGAGGCCGGAGCAGTACTTC.

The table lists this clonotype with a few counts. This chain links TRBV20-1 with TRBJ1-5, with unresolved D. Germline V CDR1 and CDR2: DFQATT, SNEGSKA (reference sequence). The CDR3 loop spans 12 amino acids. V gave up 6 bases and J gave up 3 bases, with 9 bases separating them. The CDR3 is CSAGLNNQPQHF. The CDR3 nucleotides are TGCAGTGCCGGACTGAACAATCAGCCCCAGCATTTT.

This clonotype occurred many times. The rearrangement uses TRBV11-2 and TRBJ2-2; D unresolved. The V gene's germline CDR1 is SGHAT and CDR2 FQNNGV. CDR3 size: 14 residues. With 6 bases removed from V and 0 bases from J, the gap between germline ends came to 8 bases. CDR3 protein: CASRENANTGELFF. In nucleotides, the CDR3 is TGTGCCAGCAGGGAGAACGCGAACACCGGGGAGCTGTTTTTT. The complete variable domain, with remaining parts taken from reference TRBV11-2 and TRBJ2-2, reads EAGVAQSPRYKIIEKRQSVAFWCNPISGHATLYWYQQILGQGPKLLIQFQNNGVVDDSQLPKDRFSAERLKGVDSTLKIQPAKLEDSAVYLCASRENANTGELFFGEGSRLTVL.

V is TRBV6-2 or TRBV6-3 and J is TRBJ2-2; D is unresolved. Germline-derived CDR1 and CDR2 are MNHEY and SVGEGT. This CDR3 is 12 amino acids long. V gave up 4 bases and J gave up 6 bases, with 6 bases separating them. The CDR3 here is CASSWSSGELFF. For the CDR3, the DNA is TGTGCCAGCAGTTGGTCCTCCGGGGAGCTGTTTTTT.

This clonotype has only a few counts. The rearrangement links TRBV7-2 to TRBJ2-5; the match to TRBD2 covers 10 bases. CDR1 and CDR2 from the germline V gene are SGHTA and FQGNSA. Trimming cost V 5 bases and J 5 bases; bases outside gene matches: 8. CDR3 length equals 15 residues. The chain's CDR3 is CASSPLTSGWETQYF. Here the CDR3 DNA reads TGTGCCAGCAGCCCTCTGACTAGCGGGTGGGAGACCCAGTACTTC.

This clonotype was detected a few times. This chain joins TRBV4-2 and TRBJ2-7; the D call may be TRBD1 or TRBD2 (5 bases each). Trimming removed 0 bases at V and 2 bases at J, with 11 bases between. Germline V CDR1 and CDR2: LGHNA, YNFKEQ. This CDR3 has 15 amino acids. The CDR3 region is CASSQEFEGTYEQYF. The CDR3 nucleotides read TGTGCCAGCAGCCAAGAGTTCGAGGGGACCTACGAGCAGTACTTC.

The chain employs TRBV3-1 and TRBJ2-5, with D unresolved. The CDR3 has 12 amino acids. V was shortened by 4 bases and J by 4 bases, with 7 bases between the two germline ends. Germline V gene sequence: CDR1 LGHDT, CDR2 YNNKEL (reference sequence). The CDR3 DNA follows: TGTGCCAGCAGCCGGACGCTAGAGACCCAGTACTTC. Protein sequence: CASSRTLETQYF.

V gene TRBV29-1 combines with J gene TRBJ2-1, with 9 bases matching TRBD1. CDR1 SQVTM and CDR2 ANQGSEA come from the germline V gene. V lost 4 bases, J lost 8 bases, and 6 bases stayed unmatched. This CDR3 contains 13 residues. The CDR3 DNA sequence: TGCAGCGTTGGGACAGGGGATAGCTATGAGCAGTTCTTC. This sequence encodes CSVGTGDSYEQFF.

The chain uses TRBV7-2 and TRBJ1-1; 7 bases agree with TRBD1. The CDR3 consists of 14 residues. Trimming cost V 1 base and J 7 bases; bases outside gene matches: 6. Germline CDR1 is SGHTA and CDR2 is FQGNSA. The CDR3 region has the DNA TGTGCCAGCAGCTTAGGCGGGGGACAGATTGAAGCTTTCTTT. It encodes CASSLGGGQIEAFF. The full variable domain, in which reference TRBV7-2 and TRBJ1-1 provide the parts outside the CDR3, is GAGVSQSPSNKVTEKGKDVELRCDPISGHTALYWYRQSLGQGLEFLIYFQGNSAPDKSGLPSDRFSAERTGGSVSTLTIQRTQQEDSAVYLCASSLGGGQIEAFFGQGTRLTVV.

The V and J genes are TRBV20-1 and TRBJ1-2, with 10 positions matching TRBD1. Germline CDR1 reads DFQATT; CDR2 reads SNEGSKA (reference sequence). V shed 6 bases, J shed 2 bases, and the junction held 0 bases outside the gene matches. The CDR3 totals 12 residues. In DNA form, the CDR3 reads TGCAGTGCGGGACAGGGGAACTATGGCTACACCTTC. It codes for CSAGQGNYGYTF.

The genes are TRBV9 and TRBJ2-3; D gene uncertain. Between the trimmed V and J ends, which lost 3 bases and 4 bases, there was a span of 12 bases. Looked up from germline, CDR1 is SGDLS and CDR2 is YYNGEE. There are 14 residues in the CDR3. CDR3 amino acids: CASSAVGLADTQYF. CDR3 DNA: TGTGCCAGCAGCGCCGTCGGGCTTGCAGATACGCAGTATTTT.